The T cell receptor beta chain described here comes from a study of T cell repertoires in cytomegalovirus infection. Study-wide context: Public signatures in TCR beta pointed to CMV infection and matching HLA type.

This clonotype was found a few times. Its specificity is not known. MiXCR was run by TCRdb on the reads, yielding one entry per CDR3 protein. The profile shows some 480,000 distinct CDR3 sequences, 30% to 40% of them singletons. Germline values: CDR1 MNHEY, CDR2 SMNVEV (reference sequence). With 1 base clipped from V and 10 bases from J, the junction kept 1 base outside the gene matches. CDR3 size: 12 residues. The clonotype comes from a human donor in good health (CMV status not recorded). Some clones in this sample may be carry-over from other donors' samples. Specimen: cultured PBMCs, collected from culture after CMV antigen stimulation. The gene calls are TRBV27 and TRBJ2-1; 7 bases align to TRBD1. The CDR3 nucleotides are TGTGCCAGCAGTTTATTGGGACAGGAGCAGTTCTTC. The encoded protein is CASSLLGQEQFF.